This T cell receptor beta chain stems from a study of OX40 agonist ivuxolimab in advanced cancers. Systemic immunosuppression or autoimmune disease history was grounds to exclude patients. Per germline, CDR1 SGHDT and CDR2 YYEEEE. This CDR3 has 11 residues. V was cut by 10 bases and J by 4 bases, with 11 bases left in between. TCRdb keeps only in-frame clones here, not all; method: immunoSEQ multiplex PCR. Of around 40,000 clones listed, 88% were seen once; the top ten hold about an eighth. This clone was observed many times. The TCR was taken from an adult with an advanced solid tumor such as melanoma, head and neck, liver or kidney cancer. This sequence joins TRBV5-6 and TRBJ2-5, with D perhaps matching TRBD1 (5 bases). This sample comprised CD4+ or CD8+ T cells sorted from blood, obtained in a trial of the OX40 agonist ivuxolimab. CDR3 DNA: TGTGCCGGTTCTAGGGGAGAGACCCAGTACTTC. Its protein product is CAGSRGETQYF.